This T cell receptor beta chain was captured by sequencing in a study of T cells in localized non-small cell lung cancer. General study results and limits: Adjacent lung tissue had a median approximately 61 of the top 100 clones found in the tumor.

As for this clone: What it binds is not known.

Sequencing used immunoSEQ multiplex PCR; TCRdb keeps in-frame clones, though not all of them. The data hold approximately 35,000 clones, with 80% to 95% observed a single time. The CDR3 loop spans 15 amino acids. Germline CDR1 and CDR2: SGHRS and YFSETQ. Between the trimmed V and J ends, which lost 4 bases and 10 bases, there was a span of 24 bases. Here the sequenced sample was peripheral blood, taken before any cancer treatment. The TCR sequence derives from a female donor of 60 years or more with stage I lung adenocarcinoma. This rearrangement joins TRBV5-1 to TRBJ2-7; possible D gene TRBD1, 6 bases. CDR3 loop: CASSLGTPETGGQYF. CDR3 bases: TGCGCCAGCAGCCTCGGGACACCTGAAACCGGCGGCCAGTACTTC.